This T cell receptor beta chain comes out of a study of T cell responses to AZD1222 COVID-19 vaccine. Notes on the study in general: There were mostly white British donors and more females than males, and clonal diversity was possibly underestimated.

Only in-frame clones appear in the TCRdb table, and some are missing; sequencing was by immunoSEQ multiplex PCR. The sample contains 120,000 to 150,000 clones, approximately 90% of which appear only once. Regarding this clone: Its antigen is as yet unknown.

The length of the CDR3 is 15 residues. The trim removed 3 bases at V and 6 bases at J, leaving 3 bases unmatched. CDR1 and CDR2 (germline): SEHNR, FQNEAQ (reference sequence). The receptor was isolated from an adult who received the AZD1222 COVID-19 vaccine. The chain recombines TRBV7-9 with TRBJ2-2, with 11 bases fitting TRBD1. The input for sequencing was peripheral blood, taken 28 days after the second AZD1222 dose. The CDR3 bases are TGTGCCAGCAGCTTGGGACAGGGGGGCTCCGGGGAGCTGTTTTTT. It yields the protein CASSLGQGGSGELFF.